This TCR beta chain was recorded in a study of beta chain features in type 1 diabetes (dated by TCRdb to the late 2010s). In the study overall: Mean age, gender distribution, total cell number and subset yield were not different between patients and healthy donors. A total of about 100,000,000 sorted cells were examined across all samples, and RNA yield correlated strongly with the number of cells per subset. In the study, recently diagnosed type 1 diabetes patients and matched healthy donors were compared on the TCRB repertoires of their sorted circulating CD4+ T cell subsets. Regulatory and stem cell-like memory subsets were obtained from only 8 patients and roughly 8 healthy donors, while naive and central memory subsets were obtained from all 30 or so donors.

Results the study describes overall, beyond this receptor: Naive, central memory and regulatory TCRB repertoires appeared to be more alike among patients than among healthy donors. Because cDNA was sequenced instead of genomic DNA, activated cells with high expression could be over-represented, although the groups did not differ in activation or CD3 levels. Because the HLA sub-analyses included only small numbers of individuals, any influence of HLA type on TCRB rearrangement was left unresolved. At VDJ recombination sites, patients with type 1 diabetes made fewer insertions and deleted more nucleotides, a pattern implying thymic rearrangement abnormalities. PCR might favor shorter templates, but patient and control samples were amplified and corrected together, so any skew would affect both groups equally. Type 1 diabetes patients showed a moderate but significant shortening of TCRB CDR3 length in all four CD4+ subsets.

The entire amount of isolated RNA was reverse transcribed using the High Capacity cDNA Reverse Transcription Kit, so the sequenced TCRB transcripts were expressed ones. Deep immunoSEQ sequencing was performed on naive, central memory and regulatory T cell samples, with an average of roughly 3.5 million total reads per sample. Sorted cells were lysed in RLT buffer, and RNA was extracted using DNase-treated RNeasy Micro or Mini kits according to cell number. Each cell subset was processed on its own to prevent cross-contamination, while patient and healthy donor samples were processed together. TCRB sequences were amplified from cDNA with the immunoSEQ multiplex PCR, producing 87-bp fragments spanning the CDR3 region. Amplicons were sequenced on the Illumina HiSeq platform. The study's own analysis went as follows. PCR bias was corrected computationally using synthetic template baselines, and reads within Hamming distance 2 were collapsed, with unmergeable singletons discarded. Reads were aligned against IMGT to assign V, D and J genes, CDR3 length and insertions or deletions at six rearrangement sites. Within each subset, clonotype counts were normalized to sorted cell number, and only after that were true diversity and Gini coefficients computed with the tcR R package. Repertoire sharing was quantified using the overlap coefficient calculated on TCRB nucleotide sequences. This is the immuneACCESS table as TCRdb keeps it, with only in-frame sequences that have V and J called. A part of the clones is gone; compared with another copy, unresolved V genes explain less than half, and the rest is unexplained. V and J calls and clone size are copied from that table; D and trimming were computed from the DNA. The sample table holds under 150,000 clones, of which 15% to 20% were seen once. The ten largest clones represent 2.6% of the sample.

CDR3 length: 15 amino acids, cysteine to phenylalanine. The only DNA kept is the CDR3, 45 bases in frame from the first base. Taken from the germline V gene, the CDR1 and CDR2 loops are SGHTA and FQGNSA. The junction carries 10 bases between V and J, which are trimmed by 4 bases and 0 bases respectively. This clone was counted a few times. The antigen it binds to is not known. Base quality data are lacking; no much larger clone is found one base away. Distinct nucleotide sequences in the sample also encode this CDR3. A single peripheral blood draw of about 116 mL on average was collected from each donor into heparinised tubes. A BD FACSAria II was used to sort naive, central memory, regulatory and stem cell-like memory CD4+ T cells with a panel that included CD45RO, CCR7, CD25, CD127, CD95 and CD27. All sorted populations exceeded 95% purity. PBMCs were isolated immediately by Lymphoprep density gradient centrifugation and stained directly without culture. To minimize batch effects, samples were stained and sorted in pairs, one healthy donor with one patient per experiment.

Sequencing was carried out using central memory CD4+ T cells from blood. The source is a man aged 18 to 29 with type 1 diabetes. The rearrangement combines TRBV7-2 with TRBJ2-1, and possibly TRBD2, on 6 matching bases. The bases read TGTGCCAGCAGCTCCGACGGGAGCTCCTACAATGAGCAGTTCTTC. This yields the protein CASSSDGSSYNEQFF.